This T cell receptor (beta chain) came from a study of blood T cell repertoires in COVID-19. In the study overall: PBMCs, B-cell-depleted T cells, or T cells provided the cDNA or gDNA that made up the material.

Which cohort a participant joined came from the clinical history participants gave. A COVID-19 case was met by exposed participants within 2 weeks before study entry. Measured with immunoSEQ multiplex PCR; TCRdb has only the in-frame clones, and not every one. This table has roughly 320,000 clones, 90% appearing once. The CDR3 extends over 15 amino acids. Germline CDR1 reads LNHDA; CDR2 reads SQIVND (reference sequence). The J segment lost 5 bases and the V segment lost 3 bases, leaving 5 bases of the junction unmatched. This TCR was sampled from a woman aged 25 to 39 who had been exposed to COVID-19. The chain combines TRBV19 with TRBJ1-1, with 11 nucleotides matching TRBD1. The specimen sequenced was PBMCs or T cells enriched from blood (not recorded which). In nucleotides, the CDR3 is TGTGCCAGTAGTATGGACAGGGGGCGAGTTACTGAAGCTTTCTTT. The encoded protein is CASSMDRGRVTEAFF.